This TCR beta chain was identified during a study of T cell repertoires in cytomegalovirus infection. Overall study context: Matching HLA type, along with CMV infection, was indicated by public TCR beta signatures. Study-level results: In two of eight donors, the top clonotype was HLA-C-restricted CMV-specific. Totalled public TCR beta family frequency picked out people who carried CMV plus the relevant HLA.

TCRdb processed the reads anew with MiXCR; each CDR3 protein has one entry. Of about 300,000 distinct CDR3 sequences listed, roughly a quarter are singletons. The CDR3 has 16 residues. Germline CDR1 DFQATT, CDR2 SNEGSKA (reference sequence). V lost 3 bases, J lost 9 bases, and 17 bases stayed unmatched. About this clonotype itself: Antigen unknown.

Sequenced input: PBMCs. The chain combines TRBV20-1 with TRBJ2-1, with TRBD2 matching 7 bases. This receptor was identified in a human donor in good health (CMV status not recorded). Some clones in this sample may be carry-over from other donors' samples. The chain's CDR3 is CSARPRVGGSLGEQFF. DNA of the CDR3: TGCAGTGCTAGGCCCCGGGTGGGCGGGAGTTTGGGTGAGCAGTTCTTC.